What follows describes a single T cell receptor beta chain. Antigen unknown. The CDR3 has 12 amino acids. CDR1 and CDR2 (germline): SNHLY, FYNNEI. Trimming shortened V by 6 bases and J by 6 bases, and 9 bases separated the two germline ends. This record belongs to a study of OX40 agonist ivuxolimab in advanced cancers. Turning to the study itself: Ivuxolimab, an antibody that agonizes OX40 (CD134), was administered to the patients. Notes on the study in general: Some nonresponders also had low normalized T-cell clonal expansion.

Samples were taken at baseline and on day 1 of cycles 4 and 7. Some clones are missing from TCRdb's copy, which holds only in-frame ones; the method was immunoSEQ multiplex PCR. The data contain about 25,000 clones, around 80% of them seen just once; the ten biggest clones take up around 22%. The genes are TRBV2 and TRBJ2-1; D uncertain. This TCR was sampled from an adult with an advanced solid tumor such as melanoma, head and neck, liver or kidney cancer. The input for sequencing was CD4+ or CD8+ T cells sorted from blood, taken in a trial of the OX40 agonist ivuxolimab. The CDR3, as DNA: TGTGCCAGCAGACCATCGCCCAATGAGCAGTTCTTC. Protein sequence: CASRPSPNEQFF.